Below, one T cell receptor beta chain is given with its context. How the authors handled the data: Scientists estimated how many nucleated cells there were by amplifying reference gene primers. Clones were sequenced by immunoSEQ multiplex PCR, and TCRdb holds only the in-frame ones, with some missing. V, J and clone size reflect that table, while D and trimming were determined from the DNA. The sample lists more than 25,000 clones, about 90% occurring once. The data were taken from a study of blood T cell repertoires in COVID-19. The CDR3 spans 16 residues. In germline, CDR1 is MDHEN, CDR2 SYDVKM. The J segment lost 4 bases and the V segment lost 5 bases, leaving 7 bases of the junction unmatched.

Sequenced material: peripheral blood. The chain employs TRBV28 and TRBJ2-2; 10 bases are a match to TRBD1. The clonotype comes from a human donor in a cohort sampled during active COVID-19. CDR3 protein: CASSPFGTGATGELFF. In DNA form, the CDR3 reads TGTGCCAGCAGTCCCTTCGGGACAGGGGCCACCGGGGAGCTGTTTTTT.